A selection of T cell receptor beta chains follows, all from one sample in a study of cytomegalovirus exposure and HLA in healthy donors. Sequenced by immunoSEQ multiplex PCR; TCRdb stores in-frame clones only, minus some. The sample holds fewer than 200,000 clones, roughly 80% seen once. Sequencing was performed on PBMCs. The receptors come from a man aged 25 to 40 in good health and CMV-seronegative. CDR3s include the opening cysteine and the closing phenylalanine or tryptophan. Each record gives: clone size, J gene, D gene, V gene, CDR3 DNA, CDR3 protein. The D gene is left open where the match is weak. Only part of the rows carry a size: once, few, many, or a class if the clone is expanded.

.,TRBJ1-1,TRBD1,TRBV27,TGTGCCAGCAGTCCAAGCTTTACAGGGGGTACTGAAGCTTTCTTT,CASSPSFTGGTEAFF
.,TRBJ1-5,.,TRBV10-1,TGCGCCAGCAGCGCGGGGGTTCAGCCCCAGCATTTT,CASSAGVQPQHF
.,TRBJ2-2,.,TRBV5-6,TGTGCCAGCAGCCTGGGAGTCCCGGTGTCCGGGGAGCTGTTTTTT,CASSLGVPVSGELFF
few,TRBJ2-1,.,TRBV19,TGTGCCAGTAGTATAAGCGGGCAGGGGGTGAGGAATGAGCAGTTCTTC,CASSISGQGVRNEQFF
.,TRBJ2-3,.,TRBV30,TGTGCCTGGAAAACCCCCCGGGGGCAGTATTTT,CAWKTPRGQYF
.,TRBJ2-1,TRBD1,TRBV6-5,TGTGCCAGCAGTACCCAGGGGGCTGCGGACAATGAGCAGTTCTTC,CASSTQGAADNEQFF
.,TRBJ1-6,.,TRBV4-1,TGCGCCAGCAGCCAGAGTACCAGTGCGGCAATGAGGGCTTCACCCCTCCACTTT,CASSQSTSAAMRASPLHF
.,TRBJ2-2,TRBD2,TRBV4-1,TGCGCCAGCAGCCAATTCGCTAGCGGCGCGAACACCGGGGAGCTGTTTTTT,CASSQFASGANTGELFF
.,TRBJ2-7,.,TRBV7-9,TGTGCCAGCAGCTTCCCAGGGACTGTCTACGAGCAGTACTTC,CASSFPGTVYEQYF
.,TRBJ1-4,TRBD1,TRBV11-2,TGTGCCAGCAGCTTAACAGGGGTCTACGGTGAAAAACTGTTTTTT,CASSLTGVYGEKLFF
.,TRBJ2-3,TRBD2,TRBV30,TGTGCCTGGAGTGTAATGTTTTGGACTAGCGGGTACCGTCCGGATACGCAGTATTTT,CAWSVMFWTSGYRPDTQYF
.,TRBJ1-5,.,TRBV6-5,TGTGCCAGCAGTAAGACAGGACAAATCGGTCAGCCCCAGCATTTT,CASSKTGQIGQPQHF
.,TRBJ1-5,.,TRBV7-2,TGTGCCAGCAGCCCCAGATCGGGGGGCAATCAGCCCCAGCATTTT,CASSPRSGGNQPQHF
.,TRBJ2-1,TRBD1,TRBV7-9,TGTGCCAGCAGCCCCGGACAGGGCAATGAGCAGTTCTTC,CASSPGQGNEQFF
few,TRBJ1-2,.,TRBV7-2,TGTGCCAGCAGCTTAGTCGGGTGGAGTAGCTACACCTTC,CASSLVGWSSYTF
.,TRBJ2-7,TRBD1,TRBV2,TGTGCCAGCAGTGGGACAGGGGGCAGGCAGTACTTC,CASSGTGGRQYF
once,TRBJ2-3,.,TRBV11-2,TGTGCCAGCAGCTTAGGGTTTGCAGTGGATACGCAGTATTTT,CASSLGFAVDTQYF
.,TRBJ1-6,.,TRBV4-3,TGCGCCAGCAGGGTGGGGCTTAATTCACCCCTCCACTTT,CASRVGLNSPLHF
.,TRBJ1-5,.,TRBV4-1,TGCGCCAGCAGCCAAGATAGAAATAGCAATCAGCCCCAGCATTTT,CASSQDRNSNQPQHF
.,TRBJ1-1,TRBD1,TRBV7-9,TGTGCCAGCAGCTGGGACAGGGGGCTGTGGACTGAAGCTTTCTTT,CASSWDRGLWTEAFF
.,TRBJ2-5,TRBD2,TRBV9,TGTGCCAGCAGCGTAGGAGGGCGGGGGCAAGAGACCCAGTACTTC,CASSVGGRGQETQYF
.,TRBJ2-1,TRBD2,TRBV7-9,TGTGCCAGCAGCTTGCTAGCGGGAGACTTAAAGGTCTACAATGAGCAGTTCTTC,CASSLLAGDLKVYNEQFF
.,TRBJ1-2,.,TRBV7-9,TGTGCCAGCAGCCCCCGCGGGGGGAGTCGGGGCTACACCTTC,CASSPRGGSRGYTF
.,TRBJ2-7,.,TRBV11-2,TGTGCCAGCAGCTTAACTCTAGCGTTGACCTACGAGCAGTACTTC,CASSLTLALTYEQYF
once,TRBJ2-7,TRBD2,TRBV7-2,TGTGCCAGCAGCTTAGTTAGCGGGAGGGCCGACGAGCAGTACTTC,CASSLVSGRADEQYF
.,TRBJ2-3,.,TRBV6-5,TGTGCCAGCAGTAGGGGTGTCACAGATACGCAGTATTTT,CASSRGVTDTQYF
.,TRBJ1-1,TRBD1,TRBV19,TGTGCCAGTCTGCCGACAGGGGAGGGGAAGACTGAAGCTTTCTTT,CASLPTGEGKTEAFF